The rows below give T cell receptor beta chains drawn from one sample of a study of cytomegalovirus exposure and HLA in healthy donors. Sequenced by immunoSEQ multiplex PCR; TCRdb stores in-frame clones only, minus some. This sample has some 200,000 clones, with around 80% found just once. The sequenced sample was PBMCs. These receptors were taken from a woman in her 30s in good health and CMV-seropositive. Both conserved end residues are part of each CDR3. A D gene is named only where the DNA matches it firmly. A clone size is listed for some rows: how often the clone was seen (once, few, many), or a class if it is expanded.

.,TRBJ1-5,.,TRBV5-4,TGTGCCAGCAGCGCCACACCTGTTAGCAATCAGCCCCAGCATTTT,CASSATPVSNQPQHF
.,TRBJ1-2,.,TRBV5-4,TGTGCCAGCAGCTCCGGGGGAGAAGTGGGCTACACCTTC,CASSSGGEVGYTF
TRBD2,TRBJ2-3,.,TRBV5-1,TGCGCCAGCAGCGCCCAACTAGCGGGGTCCACAGATACGCAGTATTTT,CASSAQLAGSTDTQYF
.,TRBJ2-2,.,TRBV7-9,TGTGCCAGCAGCTTAGTCCCTAGTCCTGGAGCGAACACCGGGGAGCTGTTTTTT,CASSLVPSPGANTGELFF
.,TRBJ2-2,.,TRBV7-2,TGTGCCAGCAGCTTAGGAGGGTTCACCGGGGAGCTGTTTTTT,CASSLGGFTGELFF
.,TRBJ2-5,.,TRBV25-1,TGTGCCAGCAGTGAAGGTCGGGGAGTTGGGAGGGAGACCCAGTACTTC,CASSEGRGVGRETQYF
TRBD1,TRBJ1-1,once,TRBV18,TGTGCCAGCTCACCCTCCGGGACAGGGAACACTGAAGCTTTCTTT,CASSPSGTGNTEAFF
.,TRBJ1-1,.,TRBV4-2,TGTGCCAGCAGGCCTGACACATACACTGAAGCTTTCTTT,CASRPDTYTEAFF
.,TRBJ2-5,.,TRBV7-6,TGTGCCAGCAGCTTAGGTATCCGGGAGACCCAGTACTTC,CASSLGIRETQYF
TRBD1,TRBJ2-7,.,TRBV27,TGTGCCAGCAGTTTATATGCGGGACAGGGGAACGAGCAGTACTTC,CASSLYAGQGNEQYF
.,TRBJ2-1,once,TRBV9,TGTGCCAGCAGCGTAGAGCCGGACAGAGACAATGAGCAGTTCTTC,CASSVEPDRDNEQFF
.,TRBJ2-1,.,TRBV25-1,TGTGCCAGCAGGCCTACAGGGCGATGGGATGAGCAGTTCTTC,CASRPTGRWDEQFF
.,TRBJ2-5,.,TRBV5-1,TGCGCCAGCAGCTTGGGCTCAGGGTTCGTAGAAGAGACCCAGTACTTC,CASSLGSGFVEETQYF
.,TRBJ1-4,.,TRBV7-2,TGTGCCAGCAGCCCCAGCGTTTATGAAAAACTGTTTTTT,CASSPSVYEKLFF
.,TRBJ2-5,.,TRBV5-1,TGCGCCAGCAGCTTATTTGGCTCCCAAGAGACCCAGTACTTC,CASSLFGSQETQYF
.,TRBJ1-1,few,TRBV30,TGTGCCTGGAGTAATGGCTTGCCAGGGGACACTGAAGCTTTCTTT,CAWSNGLPGDTEAFF
TRBD2,TRBJ2-7,once,TRBV25-1,TGTGCCAGCAGTGAATGGGCGGGAGCCGGCTACGAGCAGTACTTC,CASSEWAGAGYEQYF
TRBD1,TRBJ1-1,few,TRBV6-6,TGTGCCAGCAGTTACCCGGCAGGGGGCGGGGCTTTCTTT,CASSYPAGGGAFF
.,TRBJ2-7,.,TRBV29-1,TGCAGCGTCGGTGACGGGGAGTTCTACGAGCAGTACTTC,CSVGDGEFYEQYF
TRBD2,TRBJ2-1,.,TRBV9,TGTGCCAGCAGCGTAGGCTCGACTAGCGGGGGGGCCTACTTAGAGAATGAGCAGTTCTTC,CASSVGSTSGGAYLENEQFF
TRBD2,TRBJ2-7,.,TRBV27,TGTGCCAGCAGTCTCTTAGCGGGAACCTACGAGCAGTACTTC,CASSLLAGTYEQYF
TRBD2,TRBJ2-5,.,TRBV6-6,TGTGCCAGCGGGACTATGGAGACCCAGTACTTC,CASGTMETQYF
.,TRBJ2-7,.,TRBV5-4,TGTGCCAGCAGCTCGGGTTCCTACGAGCAGTACTTC,CASSSGSYEQYF
TRBD1,TRBJ2-5,.,TRBV4-1,TGCGCCAGCAGCGGGACAGGGAGCCAAGAGACCCAGTACTTC,CASSGTGSQETQYF
TRBD1,TRBJ1-5,.,TRBV5-6,TGTGCCAGCAGCTTGGGGGGACAGGGGCTCAATCAGCCCCAGCATTTT,CASSLGGQGLNQPQHF
TRBD2,TRBJ2-3,.,TRBV7-8,TGTGCCAGCAGCTTGGGACTAGCTAGAGATACGCAGTATTTT,CASSLGLARDTQYF
TRBD1,TRBJ1-2,once,TRBV9,TGTGCCAGCAGCGTAGACGGAGGGGGCCTTCATTATGGCTACACCTTC,CASSVDGGGLHYGYTF
TRBD1,TRBJ1-5,.,TRBV10-3,TGTGCCATCAGCGGGGGGACAGGGGCGACGAAGAATCAGCCCCAGCATTTT,CAISGGTGATKNQPQHF
TRBD1,TRBJ1-4,.,TRBV6-1,TGTGCCAGCAGTGAAGGGACAGGGGTTGAAAAACTGTTTTTT,CASSEGTGVEKLFF
TRBD1,TRBJ1-2,.,TRBV5-1,TGCGCCAGCGCTCCCTCCCCAGGGGGCTATGGCTACACCTTC,CASAPSPGGYGYTF
TRBD2,TRBJ2-5,few,TRBV4-3,TGCGCCAGCAGCCAAGACGGGACTAGCGGGAGAGAGACCCAGTACTTC,CASSQDGTSGRETQYF
.,TRBJ1-5,.,TRBV6-1,TGTGCCAGCAGTGAAGGTCTGCAGCAGCCCCAGCATTTT,CASSEGLQQPQHF
.,TRBJ1-2,.,TRBV28,TGTGCCAGCACAGAAAACCGGGCCGGACAGTTTTCGGGTACCTTC,CASTENRAGQFSGTF
.,TRBJ1-5,.,TRBV7-9,TGTGCCAGCAGCCAGGGAGGGCAGGGAAATCAGCCCCAGCATTTT,CASSQGGQGNQPQHF
.,TRBJ2-1,few,TRBV6-5,TGTGCCAGCAGTTACCTGGCTAGTTCCAGTCAGAATGAGCAGTTCTTC,CASSYLASSSQNEQFF
TRBD2,TRBJ2-2,.,TRBV9,TGTGCCAGCAGCGTCGGGACTAGCGGGGGGGGATATTACGGGGAGCTGTTTTTT,CASSVGTSGGGYYGELFF
TRBD1,TRBJ1-5,.,TRBV5-4,TGTGCCAGCAGCGGACGACAGGGTGGTCAGCCCCAGCATTTT,CASSGRQGGQPQHF
TRBD2,TRBJ2-1,once,TRBV19,TGTGCCAGTAGTAACGGAGCGGGAGCTAGTTACAATGAGCAGTTCTTC,CASSNGAGASYNEQFF
.,TRBJ2-5,.,TRBV5-1,TGCGCCAGCAATTTGCAAGGACAGATGGAGACCCAGTACTTC,CASNLQGQMETQYF
.,TRBJ1-1,few,TRBV7-9,TGTGCCAGCAGCTTAGGGATAACGGGAACTGAAGCTTTCTTT,CASSLGITGTEAFF
.,TRBJ2-3,.,TRBV5-1,TGCGCCAGCAGCTTGGGATCCCAGCAAAGGGGAGATACGCAGTATTTT,CASSLGSQQRGDTQYF
.,TRBJ1-2,.,TRBV25-1,TGTGCCAGCAGTGAAGTGGAGGGCTACACCTTC,CASSEVEGYTF
.,TRBJ1-2,.,TRBV7-9,TGTGCCAGCAGCCTTTCCTATGGCTACACCTTC,CASSLSYGYTF
.,TRBJ2-3,.,TRBV6-1,TGTGCCAGCAGTGAAGTGTGGGGGGGCAGAGATACGCAGTATTTT,CASSEVWGGRDTQYF
.,TRBJ2-1,.,TRBV7-9,TGTGCCAGCAGCTTAGTAGGAGGCGGCAATGAGCAGTTCTTC,CASSLVGGGNEQFF
TRBD1,TRBJ1-1,.,TRBV19,TGTGCCAGTGTCGACAGGGTCGACACTGAAGCTTTCTTT,CASVDRVDTEAFF
.,TRBJ2-2,.,TRBV11-3,TGTGCCAGCAGCTTAGGGCCTACCGGGGAGCTGTTTTTT,CASSLGPTGELFF
.,TRBJ2-7,.,TRBV5-1,TGCGCCAGCAGCAAGGGGGTCAACGAAGAGCAGTACTTC,CASSKGVNEEQYF
TRBD1,TRBJ1-5,.,TRBV15,TGTGCCACCAAAACCGGGACAGGGGGCAATCAGCCCCAGCATTTT,CATKTGTGGNQPQHF
.,TRBJ2-1,.,TRBV30,TGTGCCAGAGGGAGCTTAGGGCCTTACAATGAGCAGTTCTTC,CARGSLGPYNEQFF
.,TRBJ1-3,.,TRBV9,TGTGCCAGCAGCGTAGGACAGACCTCTGGAAACACCATATATTTT,CASSVGQTSGNTIYF
.,TRBJ1-6,.,TRBV7-6,TGTGCCAGCAGCTTAGAGGGGTTAGACTCACCCCTCCACTTT,CASSLEGLDSPLHF
.,TRBJ1-5,.,TRBV28,TGTGCCAGCATCGCTGGGGACTATAATCAGCCCCAGCATTTT,CASIAGDYNQPQHF